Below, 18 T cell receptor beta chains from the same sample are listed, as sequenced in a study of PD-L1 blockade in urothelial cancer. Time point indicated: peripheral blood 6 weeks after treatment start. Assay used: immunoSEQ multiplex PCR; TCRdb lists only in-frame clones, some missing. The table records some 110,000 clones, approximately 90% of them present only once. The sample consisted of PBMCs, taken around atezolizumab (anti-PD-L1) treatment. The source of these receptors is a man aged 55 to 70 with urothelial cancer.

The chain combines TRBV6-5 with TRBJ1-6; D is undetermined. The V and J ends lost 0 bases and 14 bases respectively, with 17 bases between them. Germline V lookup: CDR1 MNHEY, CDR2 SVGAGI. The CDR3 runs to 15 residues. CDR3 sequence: CASSYSRADVATLHF. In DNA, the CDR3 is TGTGCCAGCAGTTACTCGCGGGCGGATGTTGCGACCCTCCACTTT.

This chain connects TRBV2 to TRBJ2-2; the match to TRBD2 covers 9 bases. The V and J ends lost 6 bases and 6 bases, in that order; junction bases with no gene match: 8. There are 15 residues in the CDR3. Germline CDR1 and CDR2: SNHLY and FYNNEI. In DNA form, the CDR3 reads TGTGCCAGCAGCCCGCCTAGCGGGAATTCCGGGGAGCTGTTTTTT. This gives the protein CASSPPSGNSGELFF.

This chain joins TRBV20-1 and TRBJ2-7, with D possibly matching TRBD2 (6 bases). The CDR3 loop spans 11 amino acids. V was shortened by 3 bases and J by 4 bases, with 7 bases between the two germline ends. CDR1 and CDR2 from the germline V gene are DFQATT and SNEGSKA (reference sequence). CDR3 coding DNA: TGCAGTGCTAGTAGCGGATACGAGCAGTACTTC. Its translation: CSASSGYEQYF.

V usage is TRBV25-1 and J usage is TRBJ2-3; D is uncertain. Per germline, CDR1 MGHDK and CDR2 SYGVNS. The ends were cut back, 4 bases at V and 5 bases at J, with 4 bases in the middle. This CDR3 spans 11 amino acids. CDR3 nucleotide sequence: TGTGCCAGCAGTGTCCTAGATACGCAGTATTTT. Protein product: CASSVLDTQYF.

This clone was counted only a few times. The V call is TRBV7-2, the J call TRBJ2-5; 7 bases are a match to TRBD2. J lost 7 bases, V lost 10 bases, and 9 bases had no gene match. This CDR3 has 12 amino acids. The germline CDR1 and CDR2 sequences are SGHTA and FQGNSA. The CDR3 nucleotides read TGTGCCATCCCCTCGGGAGGACGGACCCAGTACTTC. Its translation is CAIPSGGRTQYF.

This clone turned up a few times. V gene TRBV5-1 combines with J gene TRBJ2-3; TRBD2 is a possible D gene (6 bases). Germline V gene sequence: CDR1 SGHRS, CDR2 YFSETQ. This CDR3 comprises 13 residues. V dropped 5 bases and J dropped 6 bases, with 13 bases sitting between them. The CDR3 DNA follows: TGCGCCAGCAGGGGGGACTCTCGGGATACGCAGTATTTT. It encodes CASRGDSRDTQYF.

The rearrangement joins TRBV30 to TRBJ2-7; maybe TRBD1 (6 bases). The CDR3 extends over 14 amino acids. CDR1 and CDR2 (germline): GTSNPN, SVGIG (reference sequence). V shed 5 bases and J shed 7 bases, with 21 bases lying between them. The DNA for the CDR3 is TGTGCCTGGGGTCCAGGGGCCCTCCTCTATGAGCAGTACTTC. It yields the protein CAWGPGALLYEQYF.

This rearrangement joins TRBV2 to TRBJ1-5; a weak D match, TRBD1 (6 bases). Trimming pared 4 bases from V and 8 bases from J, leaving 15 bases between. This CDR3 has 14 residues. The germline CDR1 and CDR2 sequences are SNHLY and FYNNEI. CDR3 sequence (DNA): TGTGCCAGCAGTGGGGGGCAGGGGTATGAGCCCCAGCATTTT. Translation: CASSGGQGYEPQHF. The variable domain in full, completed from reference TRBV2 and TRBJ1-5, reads EPEVTQTPSHQVTQMGQEVILRCVPISNHLYFYWYRQILGQKVEFLVSFYNNEISEKSEIFDDQFSVERPDGSNFTLKIRSTKLEDSAMYFCASSGGQGYEPQHFGDGTRLSIL.

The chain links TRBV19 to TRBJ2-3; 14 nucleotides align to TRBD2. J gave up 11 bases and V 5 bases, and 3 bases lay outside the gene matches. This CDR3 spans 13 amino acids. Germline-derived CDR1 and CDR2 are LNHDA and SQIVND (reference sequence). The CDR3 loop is CASSYGLAGGQYF. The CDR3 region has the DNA TGTGCCAGTAGTTACGGACTAGCGGGAGGGCAGTATTTT.

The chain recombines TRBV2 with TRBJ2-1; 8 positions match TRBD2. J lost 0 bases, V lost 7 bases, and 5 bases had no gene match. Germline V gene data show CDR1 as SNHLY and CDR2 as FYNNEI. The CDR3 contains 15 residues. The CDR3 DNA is TGTGCCAGCAACCCCGGGGGGGGCTCCTACAATGAGCAGTTCTTC. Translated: CASNPGGGSYNEQFF.

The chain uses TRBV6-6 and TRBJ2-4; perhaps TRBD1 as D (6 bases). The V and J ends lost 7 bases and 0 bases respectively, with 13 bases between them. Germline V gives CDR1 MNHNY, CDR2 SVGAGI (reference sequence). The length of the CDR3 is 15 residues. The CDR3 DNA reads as TGTGCCAGCAATCACAGGGACCTAGCCAAAAACATTCAGTACTTC. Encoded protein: CASNHRDLAKNIQYF.

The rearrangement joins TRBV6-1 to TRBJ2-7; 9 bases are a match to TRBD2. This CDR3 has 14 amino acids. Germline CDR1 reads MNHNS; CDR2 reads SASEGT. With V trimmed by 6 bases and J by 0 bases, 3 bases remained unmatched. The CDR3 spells CASRQAGGSYEQYF. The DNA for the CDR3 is TGTGCCAGCAGGCAAGCGGGAGGCTCCTACGAGCAGTACTTC.

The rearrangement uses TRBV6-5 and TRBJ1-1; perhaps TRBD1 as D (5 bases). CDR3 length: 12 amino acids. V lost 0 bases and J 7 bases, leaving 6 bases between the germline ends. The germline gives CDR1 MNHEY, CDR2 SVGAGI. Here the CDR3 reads CASSYSGGEAFF. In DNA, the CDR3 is TGTGCCAGCAGTTACTCGGGGGGTGAAGCTTTCTTT.

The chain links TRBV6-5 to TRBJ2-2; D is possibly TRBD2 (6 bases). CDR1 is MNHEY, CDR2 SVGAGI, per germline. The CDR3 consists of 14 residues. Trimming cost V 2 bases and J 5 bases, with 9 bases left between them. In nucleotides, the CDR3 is TGTGCCAGCAGTTACGAGGGGAGGACCGGGGAGCTGTTTTTT. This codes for CASSYEGRTGELFF.

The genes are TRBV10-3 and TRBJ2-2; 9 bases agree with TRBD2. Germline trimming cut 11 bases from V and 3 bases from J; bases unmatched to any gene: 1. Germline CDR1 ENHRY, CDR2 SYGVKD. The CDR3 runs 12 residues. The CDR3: CAAGGDTGELFF. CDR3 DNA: TGTGCCGCGGGGGGGGACACCGGGGAGCTGTTTTTT.

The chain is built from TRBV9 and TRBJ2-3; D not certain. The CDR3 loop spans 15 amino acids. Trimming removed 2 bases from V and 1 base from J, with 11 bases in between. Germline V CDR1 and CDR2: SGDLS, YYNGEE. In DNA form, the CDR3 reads TGTGCCAGCAGCGTCAGTCAGACACGCACAGATACGCAGTATTTT. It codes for CASSVSQTRTDTQYF.

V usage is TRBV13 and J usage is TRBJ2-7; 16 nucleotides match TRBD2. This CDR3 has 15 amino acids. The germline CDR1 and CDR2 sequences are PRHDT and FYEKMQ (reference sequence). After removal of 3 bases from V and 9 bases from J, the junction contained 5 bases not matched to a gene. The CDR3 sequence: CASSFGTSGGAAQYF. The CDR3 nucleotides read TGTGCCAGCAGCTTTGGGACTAGCGGGGGGGCCGCGCAGTACTTC.

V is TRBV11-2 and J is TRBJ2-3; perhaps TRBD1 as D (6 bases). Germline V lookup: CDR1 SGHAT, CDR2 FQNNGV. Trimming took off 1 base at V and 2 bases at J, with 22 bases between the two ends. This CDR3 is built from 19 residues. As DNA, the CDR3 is TGTGCCAGCAGCTTAGGAAGACAAACAGGGCGGTCTGACACAGATACGCAGTATTTT. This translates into CASSLGRQTGRSDTDTQYF.